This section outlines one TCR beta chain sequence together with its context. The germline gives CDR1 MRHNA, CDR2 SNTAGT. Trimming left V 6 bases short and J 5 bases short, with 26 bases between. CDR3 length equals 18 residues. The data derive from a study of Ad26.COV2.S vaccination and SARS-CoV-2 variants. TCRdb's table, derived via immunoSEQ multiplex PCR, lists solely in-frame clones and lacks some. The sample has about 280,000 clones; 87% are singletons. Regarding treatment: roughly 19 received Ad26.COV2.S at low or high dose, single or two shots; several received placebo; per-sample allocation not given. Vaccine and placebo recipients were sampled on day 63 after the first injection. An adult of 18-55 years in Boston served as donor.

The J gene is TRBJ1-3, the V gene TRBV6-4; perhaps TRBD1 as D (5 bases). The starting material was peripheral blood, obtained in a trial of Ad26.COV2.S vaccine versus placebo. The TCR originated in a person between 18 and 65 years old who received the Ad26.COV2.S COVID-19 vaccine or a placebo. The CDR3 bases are TGTGCCAGCAGCGCCCTCGGGGGAGGGGAATATTCCAGAAACACCATATATTTT. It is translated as CASSALGGGEYSRNTIYF.